This entry lists 3 T cell receptor beta chains sequenced from one sample in a study of shared clonotypes between healthy human individuals. The table came from immunoSEQ multiplex PCR; TCRdb's copy has only in-frame clones and leaves some out. This sample has roughly 2.2 million clones, with 85% to 95% found just once. The specimen sequenced was naive CD4+ T cells from PBMCs. Subset denoted: CD45RA+ positively selected. The receptors come from a man aged 18 to 29 in good health. Some clones in this sample may be carry-over from other donors' samples.

This chain uses TRBV7-3 with TRBJ2-5; TRBD2 aligns across 11 bases. The V segment lost 5 bases and the J segment 4 bases; nucleotides outside the gene matches: 6. The germline V gene has CDR1 SGHTA and CDR2 FQGTGA. This CDR3 spans 15 amino acids. Written as DNA, the CDR3 is TGTGCCAGCAGCCTGGGACTAGCGGAAACAGAGACCCAGTACTTC. Its translation is CASSLGLAETETQYF.

This clone was seen once. This sample includes further DNA sequences coding for the same CDR3. This chain joins TRBV5-4 and TRBJ1-3; D might be TRBD1 (5 bases). Germline V gene data show CDR1 as SGHNT and CDR2 as YYREEE (reference sequence). The CDR3 covers 15 residues. The germline V and J ends were trimmed by 4 bases and 0 bases, with 11 bases remaining between them. Here the CDR3 reads CASSLGRNSGNTIYF. The CDR3 coding sequence is TGTGCCAGCAGCCTGGGACGGAACTCTGGAAACACCATATATTTT.

Concerning this clone itself: The sample carries other DNA sequences with the same CDR3. The chain employs TRBV10-2 and TRBJ2-1; TRBD2 matches at 11 bases. Unmatched junction bases numbered 2, after V lost 6 bases and J lost 4 bases. Looked up from germline, CDR1 is WSHSY and CDR2 is SAAADI. The CDR3 runs 14 residues. CDR3 sequence reads: CASSGTSGYNEQFF. CDR3 nucleotides: TGCGCCAGCAGCGGGACTAGCGGATACAATGAGCAGTTCTTC.